This T cell receptor beta chain emerged from a study of CD8+ T cells in alopecia areata. General observations from the study: A great number of expanded lesional clones endured in scalp and blood during tofacitinib.

As to this clone: The antigen is unknown. The limits of the CDR3 on the DNA are not certain, so only TCRdb's listed CDR3 is given.

Treatment noted: oral pan-JAK inhibitor, 5-10 mg twice daily. Inclusive of both ends, the CDR3 amounts to 14 amino acids. Looked up from germline, CDR1 is MNHNY and CDR2 is SVGAGI (reference sequence). As the sequencing template, cDNA was produced by extracting RNA and reverse transcribing it. Using immunoSEQ multiplex PCR, the repertoire was profiled, and TCRdb retains in-frame clones only, with some absent. Of some 200,000 clones in the sample, 60% to 70% are singletons; the top ten hold 3% to 4%. The sequences come from CD4+ T cells sorted from blood, collected at week 4, from a patient treated with tofacitinib. The origin of this receptor is a human donor with alopecia areata. The rearrangement joins TRBV6-6 to TRBJ1-2. The CDR3 region is CASSSSSGTYGYTF.